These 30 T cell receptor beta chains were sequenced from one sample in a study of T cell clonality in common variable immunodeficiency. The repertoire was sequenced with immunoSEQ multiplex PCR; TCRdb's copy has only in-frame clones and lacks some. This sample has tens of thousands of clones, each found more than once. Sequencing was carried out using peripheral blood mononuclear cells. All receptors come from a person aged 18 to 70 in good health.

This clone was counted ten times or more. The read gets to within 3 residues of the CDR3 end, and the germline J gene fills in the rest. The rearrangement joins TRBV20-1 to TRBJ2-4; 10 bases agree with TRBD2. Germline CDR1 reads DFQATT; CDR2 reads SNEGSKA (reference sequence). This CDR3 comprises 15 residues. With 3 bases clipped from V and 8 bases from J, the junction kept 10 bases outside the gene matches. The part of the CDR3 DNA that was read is TGCAGTGCTAGGGAACCGTCTAGCGGGAGTGACATT. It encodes CSAREPSSGSDI. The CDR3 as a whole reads CSAREPSSGSDIQYF.

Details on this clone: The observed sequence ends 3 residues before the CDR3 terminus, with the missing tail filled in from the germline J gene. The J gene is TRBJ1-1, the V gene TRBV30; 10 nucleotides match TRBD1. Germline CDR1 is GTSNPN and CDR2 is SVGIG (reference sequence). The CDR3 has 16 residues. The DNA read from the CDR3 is TGTGCCTGGAGTCCTCCGGGACAGGGGACCTACAATGAG. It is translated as CAWSPPGQGTYNE. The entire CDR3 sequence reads CAWSPPGQGTYNEAFF.

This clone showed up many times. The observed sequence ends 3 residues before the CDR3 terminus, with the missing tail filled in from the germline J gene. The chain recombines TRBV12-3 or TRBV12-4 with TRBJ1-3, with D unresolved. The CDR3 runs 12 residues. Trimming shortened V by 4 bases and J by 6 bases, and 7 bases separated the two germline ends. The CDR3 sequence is CASSSSLNTIYF. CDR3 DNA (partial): TGTGCCAGCAGTTCGTCCCTAAACACC.

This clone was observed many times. CDR3 DNA (partial): TGTGCCAGCAGTGCAGCAGGGGGCGGAGTGGGTGAG. This sequence encodes CASSAAGGGVGE. The full-length CDR3 reads as CASSAAGGGVGEQFF. This sequence joins TRBV9 and TRBJ2-1, with 8 positions matching TRBD1. The read is 3 residues too short to cover the CDR3 end, so that end is filled in from the germline J gene. The length of the CDR3 is 15 residues. Germline lookup yields CDR1 SGDLS and CDR2 YYNGEE. With 5 bases clipped from V and 9 bases from J, the junction kept 13 bases outside the gene matches.

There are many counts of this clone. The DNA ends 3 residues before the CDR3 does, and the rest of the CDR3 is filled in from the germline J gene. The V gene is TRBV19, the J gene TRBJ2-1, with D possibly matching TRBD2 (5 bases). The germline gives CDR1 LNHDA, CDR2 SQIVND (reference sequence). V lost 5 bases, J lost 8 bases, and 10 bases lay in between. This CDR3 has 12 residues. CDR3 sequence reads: CASSLQADEQFF. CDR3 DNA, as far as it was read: TGTGCCAGTAGTCTGCAAGCGGATGAG.

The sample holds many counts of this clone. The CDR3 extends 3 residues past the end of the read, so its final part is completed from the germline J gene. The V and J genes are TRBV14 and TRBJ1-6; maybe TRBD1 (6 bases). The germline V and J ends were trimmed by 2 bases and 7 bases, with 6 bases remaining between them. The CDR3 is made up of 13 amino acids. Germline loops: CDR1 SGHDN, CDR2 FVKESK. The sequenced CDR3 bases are TGTGCCAGCAGCCAAACAGGGAATTCACCC. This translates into CASSQTGNSP. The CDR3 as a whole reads CASSQTGNSPLHF.

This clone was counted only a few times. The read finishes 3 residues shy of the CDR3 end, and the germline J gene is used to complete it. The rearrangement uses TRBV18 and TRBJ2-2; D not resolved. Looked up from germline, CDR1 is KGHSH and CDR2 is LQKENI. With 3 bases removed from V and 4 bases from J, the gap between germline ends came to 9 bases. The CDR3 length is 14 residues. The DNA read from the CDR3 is TGTGCCAGCTCACCCTGGCAAGGCACCGGGGAG. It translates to CASSPWQGTGE. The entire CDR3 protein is CASSPWQGTGELFF. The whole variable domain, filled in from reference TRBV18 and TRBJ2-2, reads NAGVMQNPRHLVRRRGQEARLRCSPMKGHSHVYWYRQLPEEGLKFMVYLQKENIIDESGMPKERFSAEFPKEGPSILRIQQVVRGDSAAYFCASSPWQGTGELFFGEGSRLTVL.

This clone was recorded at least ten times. The CDR3 loop reads CASSRSELLLLEQYF. The covered CDR3 bases are TGTGCCAGCAGCCGTAGCGAGTTGCTCCTACTCGAG. This sequence joins TRBV7-2 and TRBJ2-7, with a possible D match to TRBD2 (5 bases). The read ends 3 residues before the CDR3 terminus; that terminus is restored from the germline J gene. V was pared by 5 bases and J by 6 bases, with 20 bases between. CDR1 and CDR2 from the germline V gene are SGHTA and FQGNSA. This CDR3 is built from 15 residues.

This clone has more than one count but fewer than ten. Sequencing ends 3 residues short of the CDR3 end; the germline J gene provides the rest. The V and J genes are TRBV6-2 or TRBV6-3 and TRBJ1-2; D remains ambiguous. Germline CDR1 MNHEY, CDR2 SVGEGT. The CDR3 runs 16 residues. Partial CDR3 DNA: TGTGCCAGCAGTCGTTTCCTAGCGGGAGACACAGATACC. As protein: CASSRFLAGDTDT. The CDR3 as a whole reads CASSRFLAGDTDTYTF.

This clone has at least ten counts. This CDR3 reads CASSTGASYEQYF. The DNA read from the CDR3 is TGCGCCAGCAGCACAGGGGCGTCCTACGAG. V gene TRBV5-1 combines with J gene TRBJ2-7; the match to TRBD1 covers 7 bases. The CDR3 end is not reached by the read, which stops 3 residues before it; the germline J gene fills it in. With 4 bases clipped from V and 1 base from J, the junction kept 2 bases outside the gene matches. Looked up from germline, CDR1 is SGHRS and CDR2 is YFSETQ. This CDR3 has 13 amino acids.

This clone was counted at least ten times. CDR3 amino acids: CASSIGLAGGQETQYF. The covered CDR3 bases are TGCGCCAGCAGCATCGGACTAGCGGGAGGCCAAGAGACC. The genes are TRBV5-1 and TRBJ2-5; 14 bases map to TRBD2. The read terminates 3 residues ahead of where the CDR3 ends, so the germline J gene completes it. In germline, CDR1 is SGHRS, CDR2 YFSETQ. This CDR3 is 16 amino acids long. The V and J ends lost 4 bases and 1 base, in that order; junction bases with no gene match: 3.

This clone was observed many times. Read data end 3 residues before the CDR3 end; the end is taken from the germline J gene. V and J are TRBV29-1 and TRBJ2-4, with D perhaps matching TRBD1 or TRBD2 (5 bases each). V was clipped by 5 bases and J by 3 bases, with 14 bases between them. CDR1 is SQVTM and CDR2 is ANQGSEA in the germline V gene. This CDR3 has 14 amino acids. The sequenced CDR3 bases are TGCAGCGTTTGCGAGGGTAGGGGCAAAAACATT. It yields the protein CSVCEGRGKNI. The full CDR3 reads CSVCEGRGKNIQYF.

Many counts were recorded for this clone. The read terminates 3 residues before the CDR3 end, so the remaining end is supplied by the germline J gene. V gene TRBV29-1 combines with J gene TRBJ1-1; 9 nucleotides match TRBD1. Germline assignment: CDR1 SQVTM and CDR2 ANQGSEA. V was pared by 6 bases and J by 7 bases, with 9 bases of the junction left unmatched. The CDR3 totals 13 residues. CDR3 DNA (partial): TGCAGCGTCCGGGACAGGGATGGTGGTGAA. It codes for CSVRDRDGGE. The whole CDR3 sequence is CSVRDRDGGEAFF.

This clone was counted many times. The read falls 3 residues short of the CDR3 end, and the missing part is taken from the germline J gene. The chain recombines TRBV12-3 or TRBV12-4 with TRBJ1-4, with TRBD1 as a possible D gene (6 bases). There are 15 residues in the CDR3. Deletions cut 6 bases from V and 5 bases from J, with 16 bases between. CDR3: CASRLQGRGNEKLFF. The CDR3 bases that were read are TGTGCCAGCAGACTACAGGGTAGGGGGAATGAAAAA.

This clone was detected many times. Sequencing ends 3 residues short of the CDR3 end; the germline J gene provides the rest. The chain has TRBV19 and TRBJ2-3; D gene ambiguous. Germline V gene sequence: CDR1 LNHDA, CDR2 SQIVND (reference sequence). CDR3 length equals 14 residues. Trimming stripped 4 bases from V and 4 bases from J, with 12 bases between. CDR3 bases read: TGTGCCAGTAGTAAGGGTCATGTCGCAGATACG. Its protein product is CASSKGHVADT. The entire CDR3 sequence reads CASSKGHVADTQYF.

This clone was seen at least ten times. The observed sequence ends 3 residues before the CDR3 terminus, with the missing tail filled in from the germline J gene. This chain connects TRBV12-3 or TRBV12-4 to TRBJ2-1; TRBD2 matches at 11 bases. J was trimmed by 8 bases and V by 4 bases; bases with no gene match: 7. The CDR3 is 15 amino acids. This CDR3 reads CASSSLAGGVDEQFF. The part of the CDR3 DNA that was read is TGTGCCAGCAGTTCCCTAGCGGGAGGCGTGGATGAG.

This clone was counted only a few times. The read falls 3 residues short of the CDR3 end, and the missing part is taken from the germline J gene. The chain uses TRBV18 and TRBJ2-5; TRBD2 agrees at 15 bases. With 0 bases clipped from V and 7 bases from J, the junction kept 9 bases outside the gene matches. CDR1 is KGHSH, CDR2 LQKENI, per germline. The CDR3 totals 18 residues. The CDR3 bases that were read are TGTGCCAGCTCACCACCTGGACTAGCGGGAGGGATTGAAGGGACC. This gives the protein CASSPPGLAGGIEGT. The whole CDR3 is CASSPPGLAGGIEGTQYF. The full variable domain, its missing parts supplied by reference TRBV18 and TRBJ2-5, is NAGVMQNPRHLVRRRGQEARLRCSPMKGHSHVYWYRQLPEEGLKFMVYLQKENIIDESGMPKERFSAEFPKEGPSILRIQQVVRGDSAAYFCASSPPGLAGGIEGTQYFGPGTRLLVL.

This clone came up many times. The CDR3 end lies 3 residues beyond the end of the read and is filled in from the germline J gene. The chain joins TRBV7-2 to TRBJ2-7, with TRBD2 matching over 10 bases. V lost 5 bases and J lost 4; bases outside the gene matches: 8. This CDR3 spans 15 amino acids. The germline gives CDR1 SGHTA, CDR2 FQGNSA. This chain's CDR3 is CASSPGLASSYEQYF. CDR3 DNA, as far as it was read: TGTGCCAGCAGCCCGGGACTAGCGTCTTCATACGAG.

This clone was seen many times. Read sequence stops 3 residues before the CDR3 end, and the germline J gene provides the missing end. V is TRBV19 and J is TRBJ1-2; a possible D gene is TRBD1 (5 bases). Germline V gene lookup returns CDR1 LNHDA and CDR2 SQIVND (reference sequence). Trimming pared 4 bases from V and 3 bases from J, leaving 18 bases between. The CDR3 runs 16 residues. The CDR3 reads CASSNLEGLLDYGYTF. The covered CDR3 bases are TGTGCCAGTAGTAACCTTGAGGGGCTTCTGGACTATGGC.

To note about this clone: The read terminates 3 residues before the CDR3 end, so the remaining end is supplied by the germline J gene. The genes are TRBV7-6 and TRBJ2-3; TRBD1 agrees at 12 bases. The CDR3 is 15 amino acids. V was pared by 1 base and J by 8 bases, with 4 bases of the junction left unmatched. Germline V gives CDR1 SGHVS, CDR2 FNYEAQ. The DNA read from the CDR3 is TGTGCCAGCAGCTTAGGGGGACAGGGGGCAGCTACG. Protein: CASSLGGQGAAT. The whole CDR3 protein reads CASSLGGQGAATQYF.

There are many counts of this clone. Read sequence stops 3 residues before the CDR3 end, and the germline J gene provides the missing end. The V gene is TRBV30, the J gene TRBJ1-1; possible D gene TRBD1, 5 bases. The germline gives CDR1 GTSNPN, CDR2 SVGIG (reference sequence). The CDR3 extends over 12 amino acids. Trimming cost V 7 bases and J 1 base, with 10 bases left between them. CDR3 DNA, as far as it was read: TGTGCCTTATCCAGGGCGAACACTGAA. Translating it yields CALSRANTE. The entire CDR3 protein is CALSRANTEAFF.

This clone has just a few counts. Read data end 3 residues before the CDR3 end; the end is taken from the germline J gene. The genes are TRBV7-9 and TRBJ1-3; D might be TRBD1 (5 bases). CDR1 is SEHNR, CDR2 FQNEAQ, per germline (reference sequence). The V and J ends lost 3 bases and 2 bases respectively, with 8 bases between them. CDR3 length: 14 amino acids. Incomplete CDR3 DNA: TGTGCCAGCAGCTTGTCGGGGGCTGGAAACACC. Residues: CASSLSGAGNT. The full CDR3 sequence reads CASSLSGAGNTIYF.

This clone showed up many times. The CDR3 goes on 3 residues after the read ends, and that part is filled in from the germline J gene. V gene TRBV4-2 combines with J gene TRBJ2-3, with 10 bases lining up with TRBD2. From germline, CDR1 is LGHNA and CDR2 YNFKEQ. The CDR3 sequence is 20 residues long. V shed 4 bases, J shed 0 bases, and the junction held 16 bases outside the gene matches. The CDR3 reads CASSLGRLAGVISSTDTQYF. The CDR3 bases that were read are TGTGCCAGCAGCCTCGGTAGGCTAGCGGGAGTCATCTCTAGCACAGATACG.

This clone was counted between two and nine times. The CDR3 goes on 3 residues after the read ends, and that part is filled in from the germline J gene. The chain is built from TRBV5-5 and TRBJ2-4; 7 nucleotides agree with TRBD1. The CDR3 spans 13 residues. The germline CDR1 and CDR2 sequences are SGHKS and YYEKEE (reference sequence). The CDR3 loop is CASSLGQGYGQYF. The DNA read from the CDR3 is TGTGCCAGCAGCTTGGGACAGGGCTATGGT.

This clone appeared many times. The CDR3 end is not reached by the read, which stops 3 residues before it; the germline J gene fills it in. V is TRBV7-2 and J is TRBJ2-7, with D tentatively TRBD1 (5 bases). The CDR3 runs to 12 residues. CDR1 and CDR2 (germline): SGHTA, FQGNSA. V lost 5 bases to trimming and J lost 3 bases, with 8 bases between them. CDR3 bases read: TGTGCCAGCAGCAATCAGGGCTACGAG. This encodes CASSNQGYE. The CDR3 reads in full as CASSNQGYEQYF.

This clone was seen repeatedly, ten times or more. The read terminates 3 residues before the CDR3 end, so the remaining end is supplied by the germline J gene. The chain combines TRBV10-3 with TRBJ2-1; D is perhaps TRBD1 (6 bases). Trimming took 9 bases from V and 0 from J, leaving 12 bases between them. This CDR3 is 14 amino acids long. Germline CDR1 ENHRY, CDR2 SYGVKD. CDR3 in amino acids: CAITTGSSYNEQFF. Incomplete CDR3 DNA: TGTGCCATTACAACAGGGAGCTCCTACAATGAG.

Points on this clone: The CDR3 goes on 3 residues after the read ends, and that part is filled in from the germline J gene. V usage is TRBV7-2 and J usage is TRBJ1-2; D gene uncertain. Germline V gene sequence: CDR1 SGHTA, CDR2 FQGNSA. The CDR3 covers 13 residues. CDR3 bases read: TGTGCCAGCAGCTTAGACTCGGTTAATGAC. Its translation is CASSLDSVND. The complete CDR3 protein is CASSLDSVNDYTF.

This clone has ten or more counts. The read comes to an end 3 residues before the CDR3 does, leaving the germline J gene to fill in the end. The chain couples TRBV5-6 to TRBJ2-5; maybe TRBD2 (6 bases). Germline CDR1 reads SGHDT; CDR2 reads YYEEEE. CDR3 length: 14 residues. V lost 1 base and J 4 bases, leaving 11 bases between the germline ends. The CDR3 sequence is CASSLRSSGETQYF. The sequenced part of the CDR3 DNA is TGTGCCAGCAGCTTGAGGAGTAGCGGAGAGACC.

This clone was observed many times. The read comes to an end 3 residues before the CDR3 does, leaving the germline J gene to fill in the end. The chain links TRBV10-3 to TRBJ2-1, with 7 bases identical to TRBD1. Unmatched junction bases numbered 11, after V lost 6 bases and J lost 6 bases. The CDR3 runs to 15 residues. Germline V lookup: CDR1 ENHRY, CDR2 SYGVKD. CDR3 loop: CAIRETGLELNEQFF. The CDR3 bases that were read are TGTGCCATCAGGGAGACAGGGTTGGAGCTCAATGAG.

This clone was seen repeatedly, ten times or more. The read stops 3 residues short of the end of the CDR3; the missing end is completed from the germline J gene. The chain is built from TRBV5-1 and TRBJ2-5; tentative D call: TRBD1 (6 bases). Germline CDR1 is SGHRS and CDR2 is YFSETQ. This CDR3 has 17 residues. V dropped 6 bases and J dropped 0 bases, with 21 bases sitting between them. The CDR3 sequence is CASTPRTVGIYQETQYF. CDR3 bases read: TGCGCCAGCACGCCGCGGACAGTGGGGATTTACCAAGAGACC.